This T cell receptor (beta chain) came from a study of T cell responses to AZD1222 COVID-19 vaccine. The CDR3 consists of 17 residues. Germline CDR1 and CDR2: SGHRS and YFSETQ. The V and J ends lost 0 bases and 2 bases respectively, with 15 bases between them. Clones were read by immunoSEQ multiplex PCR, and TCRdb kept only the in-frame ones, dropping some. Among about 140,000 clones listed, roughly 93% were seen once. In this sample, this clone turned up once. The sequence derives from an adult in good health. The genes are TRBV5-1 and TRBJ1-5; D possibly corresponds to TRBD1 (6 bases). The sample in question was peripheral blood, obtained on day 0 of MenACWY control vaccination. As DNA, the CDR3 is TGCGCCAGCAGCTTGGACCCTTCGGGGGCCGGCAATCAGCCCCAGCATTTT. This gives the protein CASSLDPSGAGNQPQHF.